These T cell receptor beta chains were read from a single sample in a study of early T cells in non-severe SARS-CoV-2 infection. MiXCR was run by TCRdb on the 5' RACE reads, yielding one entry per CDR3 protein. The sample lists about 50,000 distinct CDR3 sequences, roughly 8% seen once, with roughly 4% in the top ten. The sample was whole blood. Receptors originate from an adult who was a healthcare worker with PCR-confirmed SARS-CoV-2 infection or an uninfected control (not recorded which). Each CDR3 is given with its conserved first and last residue. A D gene is named only where the DNA matches it firmly. Part of the rows lack a size; the others show once, few, many or a class for expanded clones.

clone size: many
D gene: TRBD1
J gene: TRBJ2-3
V gene: TRBV25-1
CDR3 protein: CASSPDRIVADTQYF
CDR3 DNA: TGTGCCAGCAGTCCGGACAGGATAGTAGCAGATACGCAGTATTTT

clone size: once
D gene: TRBD2
J gene: TRBJ2-1
V gene: TRBV19
CDR3 protein: CASRDASGANNEQFF
CDR3 DNA: TGTGCCAGTAGAGACGCGAGCGGGGCTAACAATGAGCAGTTCTTC

clone size: many
D gene: TRBD1
J gene: TRBJ1-1
V gene: TRBV7-8
CDR3 protein: CASSLRQGRPEAFF
CDR3 DNA: TGTGCCAGCAGCTTGCGACAGGGTAGGCCTGAAGCTTTCTTT

clone size: -
D gene: -
J gene: TRBJ2-7
V gene: TRBV7-3
CDR3 protein: CASSSPPEGVYEQYF
CDR3 DNA: TGTGCCAGCAGCTCCCCGCCGGAGGGAGTCTACGAGCAGTACTTC

clone size: -
D gene: TRBD2
J gene: TRBJ2-7
V gene: TRBV5-4
CDR3 protein: CASSRALAEAGYEQYF
CDR3 DNA: TGTGCCAGCAGCCGGGCACTAGCGGAAGCAGGCTACGAGCAGTACTTC

clone size: few
D gene: -
J gene: TRBJ1-5
V gene: TRBV14
CDR3 protein: CASSQGLTRPQHF
CDR3 DNA: TGTGCCAGCAGCCAAGGCCTAACGCGGCCCCAGCATTTT

clone size: few
D gene: -
J gene: TRBJ2-2
V gene: TRBV28
CDR3 protein: CASGQTGITGELFF
CDR3 DNA: TGTGCCAGTGGACAGACGGGGATAACCGGGGAGCTGTTTTTT

clone size: -
D gene: TRBD1
J gene: TRBJ1-5
V gene: TRBV5-1
CDR3 protein: CASSLRGGDQPQHF
CDR3 DNA: TGCGCCAGCAGCTTGCGAGGGGGCGATCAGCCCCAGCATTTT

clone size: few
D gene: -
J gene: TRBJ2-1
V gene: TRBV27
CDR3 protein: CASSQLLQTDNEQFF
CDR3 DNA: TGTGCCAGCAGTCAACTTCTGCAGACAGACAATGAGCAGTTCTTC

clone size: few
D gene: TRBD2
J gene: TRBJ2-7
V gene: TRBV9
CDR3 protein: CASSVGLAGSYEQYF
CDR3 DNA: TGTGCCAGCAGCGTAGGACTAGCGGGGAGCTACGAGCAGTACTTC

clone size: few
D gene: -
J gene: TRBJ1-5
V gene: TRBV7-9
CDR3 protein: CASSLDSNQPQHF
CDR3 DNA: TGTGCCAGCAGCTTAGATAGCAATCAGCCCCAGCATTTT

clone size: -
D gene: -
J gene: TRBJ1-2
V gene: TRBV18
CDR3 protein: CASSPEAGQYGYTF
CDR3 DNA: TGTGCCAGCTCACCCGAGGCAGGGCAATATGGCTACACCTTC

clone size: many
D gene: TRBD2
J gene: TRBJ2-1
V gene: TRBV11-2
CDR3 protein: CASSLEPQYVAGGRGEQFF
CDR3 DNA: TGTGCCAGCAGCTTAGAACCTCAGTATGTAGCGGGAGGGAGGGGTGAGCAGTTCTTC

clone size: few
D gene: -
J gene: TRBJ2-7
V gene: TRBV6-2/TRBV6-3
CDR3 protein: CASSYRVPYEQYF
CDR3 DNA: TGTGCCAGCAGTTACAGGGTCCCCTACGAGCAGTACTTC

clone size: -
D gene: -
J gene: TRBJ2-6
V gene: TRBV29-1
CDR3 protein: CSVSGRPGANVLTF
CDR3 DNA: TGCAGCGTTTCGGGAAGGCCTGGGGCCAACGTCCTGACTTTC

clone size: -
D gene: TRBD1
J gene: TRBJ2-2
V gene: TRBV5-1
CDR3 protein: CASRQGVTGELFF
CDR3 DNA: TGTGCCAGCAGACAGGGAGTCACCGGGGAGCTGTTTTTT

clone size: many
D gene: TRBD2
J gene: TRBJ2-4
V gene: TRBV7-3
CDR3 protein: CASSLLPSGSPKNIQYF
CDR3 DNA: TGTGCCAGCAGCTTACTCCCTAGCGGGAGTCCCAAAAACATTCAGTACTTC